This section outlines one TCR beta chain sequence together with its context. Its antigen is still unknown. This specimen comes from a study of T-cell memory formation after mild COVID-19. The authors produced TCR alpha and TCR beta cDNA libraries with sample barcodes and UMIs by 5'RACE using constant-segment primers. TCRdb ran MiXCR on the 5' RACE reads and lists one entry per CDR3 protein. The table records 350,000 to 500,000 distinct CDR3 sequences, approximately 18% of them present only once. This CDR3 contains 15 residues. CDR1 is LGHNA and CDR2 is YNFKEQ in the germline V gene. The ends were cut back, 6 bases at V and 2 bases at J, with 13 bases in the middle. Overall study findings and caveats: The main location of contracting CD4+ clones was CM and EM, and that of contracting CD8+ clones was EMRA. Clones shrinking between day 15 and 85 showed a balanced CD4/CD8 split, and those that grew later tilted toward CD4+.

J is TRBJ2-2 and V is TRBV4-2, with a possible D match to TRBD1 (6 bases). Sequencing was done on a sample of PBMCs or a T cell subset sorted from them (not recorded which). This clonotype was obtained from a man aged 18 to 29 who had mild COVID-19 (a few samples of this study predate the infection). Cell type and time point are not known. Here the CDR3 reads CASSPRQDNTGELFF. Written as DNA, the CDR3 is TGTGCCAGCAGTCCGAGACAGGACAACACCGGGGAGCTGTTTTTT.